This T cell receptor beta chain derives from a study of T cells in localized non-small cell lung cancer. General study findings and limits: Longer overall survival associated with higher blood T cell density; shorter survival with higher adjacent-lung clonality.

Libraries were prepared by immunoSEQ multiplex PCR; TCRdb keeps only in-frame clonotypes and omits some of them. The top ten hold 15% to 20% of the sample, which has fewer than 60,000 clones, around 83% seen once. This clone is deemed medium-sized. Its antigen remains unknown. This same CDR3 is encoded by further DNA sequences in the sample. The length of the CDR3 is 13 residues. Germline CDR1 and CDR2: MNHEY and SMNVEV (reference sequence). Trimming removed 2 bases at V and 3 bases at J, with 5 bases between. The sample consisted of peripheral blood, taken before any cancer treatment. The receptor was derived from a female donor of 60 years or more with stage II squamous cell lung carcinoma. The chain has TRBV27 and TRBJ1-3; D is unclear. The CDR3 DNA follows: TGTGCCAGCAGTTTAGGGGTTGGAAACACCATATATTTT. Protein: CASSLGVGNTIYF.